The rows below give T cell receptor beta chains drawn from one sample of a study of blood T cell repertoires in COVID-19. Profiling relied on immunoSEQ multiplex PCR, and the TCRdb table lists in-frame clones only, not all of them. This table has under 250,000 clones, 83% appearing once. The sequenced sample consisted of PBMCs or T cells enriched from blood (not recorded which). The receptor set was obtained from a middle-aged woman who had been exposed to COVID-19. CDR3s include the opening cysteine and the closing phenylalanine or tryptophan. A D gene is named only where the DNA matches it firmly. Size tells how often a clone was seen (once, few, many) or the class of an expanded clone, and some rows leave it out.

>TRBV7-9|NA|TRBJ1-1|NA
CASSFSLNTEAFF
TGTGCCAGCAGCTTCTCCCTGAACACTGAAGCTTTCTTT
>TRBV7-2|NA|TRBJ1-1|NA
CASSSSRNTEAFF
TGTGCCAGCAGTTCTAGCCGGAACACTGAAGCTTTCTTT
>TRBV4-2|NA|TRBJ2-7|NA
CASSQWGGQTYEQYF
TGTGCCAGCAGCCAATGGGGGGGCCAGACCTACGAGCAGTACTTC
>TRBV6-5|NA|TRBJ1-2|NA
CASRKANYGYTF
TGTGCCAGCAGGAAAGCGAACTATGGCTACACCTTC
>TRBV30|many|TRBJ1-4|NA
CAWSVLREKLFF
TGTGCCTGGAGTGTACTGCGGGAAAAACTGTTTTTT
>TRBV4-3|NA|TRBJ2-7|TRBD1
CASSLLRQGDYEQYF
TGCGCCAGCAGCCTACTACGGCAGGGGGACTACGAGCAGTACTTC
>TRBV2|NA|TRBJ1-5|NA
CASSPGGAQPQHF
TGTGCCAGCAGCCCTGGAGGGGCTCAGCCCCAGCATTTT
>TRBV2|NA|TRBJ2-5|TRBD2
CASSLAGVASQETQYF
TGTGCCAGCAGCCTTGCGGGGGTAGCGAGTCAAGAGACCCAGTACTTC
>TRBV19|NA|TRBJ2-1|NA
CASTKSDEQFF
TGTGCCAGTACAAAAAGCGATGAGCAGTTCTTC
>TRBV14|NA|TRBJ2-4|NA
CASSTTAGRAKNIQYF
TGTGCCAGCAGTACGACGGCGGGAAGAGCCAAAAACATTCAGTACTTC
>TRBV28|NA|TRBJ2-1|NA
CASSFPSIPINEQFF
TGTGCCAGCAGTTTCCCCAGTATCCCAATTAATGAGCAGTTCTTC
>TRBV5-1|NA|TRBJ1-2|TRBD1
CASSSGQGRVAGYTF
TGCGCCAGCAGCTCTGGACAGGGACGGGTCGCAGGCTACACCTTC
>TRBV7-9|once|TRBJ1-2|TRBD1
CASSLSTGREWGYTF
TGTGCCAGCAGCTTATCGACAGGGAGAGAGTGGGGCTACACCTTC
>TRBV6-5|once|TRBJ2-7|NA
CASSYSTAENSQYF
TGTGCCAGCAGTTACTCCACCGCGGAGAATAGTCAGTACTTC
>TRBV18|NA|TRBJ2-2|NA
CASTTGNGGELFF
TGTGCCAGCACGACGGGAAACGGGGGGGAGCTGTTTTTT
>TRBV28|NA|TRBJ2-1|NA
CASSSPGTPQFF
TGTGCCAGCAGTTCCCCGGGAACCCCGCAGTTCTTC
>TRBV7-2|NA|TRBJ2-7|NA
CASSLGGGGIGSYEQYF
TGTGCCAGCAGCTTAGGGGGAGGGGGGATCGGCTCCTACGAGCAGTACTTC
>TRBV18|few|TRBJ1-5|NA
CASSQDRDQPQHF
TGTGCCAGCTCACAAGACAGAGATCAGCCCCAGCATTTT
>TRBV18|NA|TRBJ2-1|TRBD2
CASSPPVTSGGEQFF
TGTGCCAGCTCACCGCCCGTGACTAGCGGGGGAGAGCAGTTCTTC
>TRBV7-9|NA|TRBJ2-1|NA
CASSSLVALTYNEQFF
TGTGCCAGCAGTTCCCTAGTTGCCTTGACCTACAATGAGCAGTTCTTC
>TRBV2|NA|TRBJ2-3|NA
CASNRNLRDTQYF
TGTGCCAGCAACCGTAATCTGAGGGATACGCAGTATTTT
>TRBV3-1/TRBV3-2|NA|TRBJ1-1|NA
CASSKGTEAFF
TGTGCCAGCAGTAAGGGGACTGAAGCTTTCTTT
>TRBV29-1|NA|TRBJ1-1|TRBD1
CSVGQGAANTEAFF
TGCAGCGTTGGACAGGGGGCGGCGAACACTGAAGCTTTCTTT
>TRBV28|NA|TRBJ1-2|NA
CASSPLQGGYTF
TGTGCCAGCAGCCCCCTGCAGGGAGGCTACACCTTC
>TRBV12-3/TRBV12-4|NA|TRBJ2-3|TRBD1
CASSTGDTDTQYF
TGTGCCAGCAGCACAGGGGACACAGATACGCAGTATTTT
>TRBV2|NA|TRBJ2-7|TRBD2
CASRPGGTSPSYEQYF
TGTGCCAGCAGGCCGGGGGGGACTTCACCTTCCTACGAGCAGTACTTC
>TRBV9|NA|TRBJ2-1|NA
CASSVDQGYNEQFF
TGTGCCAGCAGCGTAGACCAGGGTTACAATGAGCAGTTCTTC
>TRBV2|NA|TRBJ1-4|NA
CASTQAREKLFF
TGTGCCAGCACCCAGGCCAGGGAAAAACTGTTTTTT
>TRBV19|NA|TRBJ1-6|NA
CASSQGFSHSPLHF
TGTGCCAGTAGCCAGGGGTTTTCGCATTCACCCCTCCACTTT
>TRBV4-3|once|TRBJ2-3|NA
CASSQAQRRGTDTQYF
TGCGCCAGCAGCCAAGCCCAGCGGCGCGGCACAGATACGCAGTATTTT
>TRBV7-7|NA|TRBJ1-4|TRBD1
CASSLGPGQGNEKLFF
TGTGCTAGCAGCTTAGGGCCGGGACAGGGTAATGAAAAACTGTTTTTT
>TRBV4-1|NA|TRBJ1-1|TRBD1
CASSQAGQVNTEAFF
TGCGCCAGCAGCCAAGCTGGACAGGTGAACACTGAAGCTTTCTTT
>TRBV27|once|TRBJ2-5|NA
CASSRSSGEETQYF
TGTGCCAGCAGTAGAAGTAGCGGAGAAGAGACCCAGTACTTC
>TRBV7-9|NA|TRBJ1-4|NA
CASSPPLGGNEKLFF
TGTGCCAGCAGCCCACCCCTGGGGGGTAATGAAAAACTGTTTTTT
>TRBV25-1|NA|TRBJ2-5|TRBD2
CASSDASGGAWETQYF
TGTGCCAGCAGTGACGCCAGCGGGGGGGCCTGGGAGACCCAGTACTTC
>TRBV2|NA|TRBJ1-3|NA
CASSEGGRRSGNTIYF
TGTGCCAGCAGTGAAGGTGGCAGGCGCTCTGGAAACACCATATATTTT
>TRBV5-1|NA|TRBJ2-5|NA
CASSSGTAQETQYF
TGCGCCAGCAGCTCGGGGACTGCTCAAGAGACCCAGTACTTC
>TRBV6-5|NA|TRBJ1-2|NA
CASSLDSPNYGYTF
TGTGCCAGCAGCCTGGACAGCCCGAACTATGGCTACACCTTC
>TRBV5-5|NA|TRBJ1-6|NA
CASRRSTAGNSPLHF
TGTGCCAGCAGACGCTCGACAGCGGGGAATTCACCCCTCCACTTT
>TRBV11-3|few|TRBJ2-1|TRBD1
CASSLRTGWYNEQFF
TGTGCCAGCAGCTTAAGGACAGGGTGGTACAATGAGCAGTTCTTC
>TRBV7-2|NA|TRBJ2-2|NA
CASSFGGGGGELFF
TGTGCCAGCAGCTTTGGGGGCGGAGGCGGGGAGCTGTTTTTT
>TRBV28|NA|TRBJ2-1|TRBD2
CASSTSGGANEQFF
TGTGCCAGCAGCACTAGCGGGGGGGCCAATGAGCAGTTCTTC
>TRBV24-1|NA|TRBJ2-3|TRBD2
CATSDSGTSGVSTDTQYF
TGTGCCACCAGTGATTCCGGGACTAGCGGGGTTAGCACAGATACGCAGTATTTT
>TRBV9|NA|TRBJ2-3|TRBD1
CASSVEGAPRGTQYF
TGTGCCAGCAGCGTAGAGGGGGCTCCTCGTGGTACGCAGTATTTT
>TRBV7-9|NA|TRBJ1-5|TRBD1
CASSTGVSSNQPQHF
TGTGCCAGCAGTACAGGGGTTAGCAGCAATCAGCCCCAGCATTTT
>TRBV5-1|NA|TRBJ2-7|TRBD1
CASSPTGPKDYEQYF
TGCGCCAGCAGCCCGACAGGGCCTAAGGACTACGAGCAGTACTTC
>TRBV30|NA|TRBJ2-5|NA
CAWSTGSAETQYF
TGTGCCTGGAGTACAGGGAGTGCGGAGACCCAGTACTTC
>TRBV5-4|NA|TRBJ2-7|NA
CASSPDGSEQYF
TGTGCCAGCAGCCCCGACGGGTCCGAGCAGTACTTC
>TRBV5-1|NA|TRBJ2-5|NA
CASSLALGKETQYF
TGCGCCAGCAGCTTGGCACTAGGAAAAGAGACCCAGTACTTC
>TRBV12-5|few|TRBJ1-3|NA
CASGLGGAGNTIYF
TGTGCTAGTGGTTTAGGGGGGGCTGGGAACACCATATATTTT
>TRBV28|NA|TRBJ1-6|TRBD1
CASFNGGTGYNSPLHF
TGTGCCAGCTTTAACGGGGGGACAGGGTATAATTCACCCCTCCACTTT
>TRBV10-3|NA|TRBJ2-5|NA
CAISLDGQTQYF
TGTGCCATCAGCCTCGATGGGCAGACCCAGTACTTC
>TRBV5-1|NA|TRBJ2-7|NA
CASSLGAGLSVFEQYF
TGCGCCAGCAGCTTGGGGGCAGGGTTGTCGGTGTTCGAGCAGTACTTC
>TRBV6-4|NA|TRBJ2-1|NA
CASSNTREYYNEQFF
TGTGCCAGCAGTAACACTAGGGAGTACTACAATGAGCAGTTCTTC
>TRBV6-5|NA|TRBJ2-1|TRBD2
CASSYSRGGSYNEQFF
TGTGCCAGCAGTTACTCGCGGGGGGGGTCCTACAATGAGCAGTTCTTC
>TRBV9|once|TRBJ2-3|NA
CASSEGVPTDTQYF
TGTGCCAGCAGCGAAGGAGTTCCCACAGATACGCAGTATTTT
>TRBV11-3|NA|TRBJ2-2|TRBD2
CASSFGTSGGATGELFF
TGTGCCAGCAGCTTCGGGACTAGCGGGGGGGCCACCGGGGAGCTGTTTTTT
>TRBV13|NA|TRBJ1-2|NA
CASSSGLNYGYTF
TGTGCCAGCAGCTCCGGACTCAACTATGGCTACACCTTC